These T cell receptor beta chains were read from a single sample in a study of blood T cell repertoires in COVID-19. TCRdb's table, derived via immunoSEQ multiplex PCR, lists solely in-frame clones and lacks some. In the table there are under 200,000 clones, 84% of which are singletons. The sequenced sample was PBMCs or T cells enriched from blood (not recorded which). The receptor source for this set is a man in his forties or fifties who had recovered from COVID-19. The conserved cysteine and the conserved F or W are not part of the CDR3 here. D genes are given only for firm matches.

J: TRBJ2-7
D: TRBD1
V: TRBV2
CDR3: ASTGTGAYEQY

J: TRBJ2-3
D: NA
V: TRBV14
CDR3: ASSPRTSSTDTQY

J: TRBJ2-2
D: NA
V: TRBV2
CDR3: ASSGASAGELF

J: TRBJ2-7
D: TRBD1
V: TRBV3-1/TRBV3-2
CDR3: ASSRTGGAYEQY

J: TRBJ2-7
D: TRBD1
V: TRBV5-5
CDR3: ASSFLRGQGAYEQY

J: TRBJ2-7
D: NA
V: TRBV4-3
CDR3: ASSQDARGSSYEQY

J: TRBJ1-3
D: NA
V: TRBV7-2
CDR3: ASSLGQGGNTIY

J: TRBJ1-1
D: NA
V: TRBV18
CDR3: ASSPAGKNTEAF

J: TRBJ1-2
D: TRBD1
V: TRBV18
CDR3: ASSPGQGTTGYT

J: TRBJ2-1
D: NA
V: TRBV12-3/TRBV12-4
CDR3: ASSFGDNEQF

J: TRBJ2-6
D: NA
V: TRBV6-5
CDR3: ASGDGLSGANVLT

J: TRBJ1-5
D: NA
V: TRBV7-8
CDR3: ASSSAAALGNQPQH

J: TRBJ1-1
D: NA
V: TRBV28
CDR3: ASSPLTRVNTEAF

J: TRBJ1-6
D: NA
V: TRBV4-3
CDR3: ASSQAGTRSSYNSPLH

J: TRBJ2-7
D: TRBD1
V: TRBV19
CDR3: ASSGTRDRGLGEQY

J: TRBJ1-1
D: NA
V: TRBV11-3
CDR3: ASSFRGTEAF

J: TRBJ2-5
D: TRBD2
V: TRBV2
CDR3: ASGGRGVETQY

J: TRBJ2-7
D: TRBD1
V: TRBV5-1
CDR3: ASSREDRAYEQY

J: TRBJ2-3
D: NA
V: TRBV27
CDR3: ASSSLGSPVADTQY

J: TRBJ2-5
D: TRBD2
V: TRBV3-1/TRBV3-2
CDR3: ASRATSRDQETQY

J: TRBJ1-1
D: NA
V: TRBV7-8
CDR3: ASSPREGVDTEAF

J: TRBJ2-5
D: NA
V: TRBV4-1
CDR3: ASSQVLRRGPQETQY